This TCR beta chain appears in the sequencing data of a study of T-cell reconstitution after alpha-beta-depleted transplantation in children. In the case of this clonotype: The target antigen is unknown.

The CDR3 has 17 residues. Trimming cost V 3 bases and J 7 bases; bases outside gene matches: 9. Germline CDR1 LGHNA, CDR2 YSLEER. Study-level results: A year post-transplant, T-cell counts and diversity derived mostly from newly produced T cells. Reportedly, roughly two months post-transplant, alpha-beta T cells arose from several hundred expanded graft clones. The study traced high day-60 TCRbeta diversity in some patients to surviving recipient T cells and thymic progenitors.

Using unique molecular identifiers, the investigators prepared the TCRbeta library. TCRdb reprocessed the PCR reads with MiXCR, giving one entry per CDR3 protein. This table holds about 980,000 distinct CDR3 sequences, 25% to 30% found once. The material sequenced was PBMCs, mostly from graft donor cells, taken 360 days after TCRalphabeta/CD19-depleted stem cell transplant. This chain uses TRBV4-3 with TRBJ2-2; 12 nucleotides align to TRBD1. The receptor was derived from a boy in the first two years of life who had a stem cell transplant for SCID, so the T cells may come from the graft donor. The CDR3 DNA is TGCGCCAGCAGCCATCCGGGACAGGGGGCGTTCAGCGGGGAGCTGTTTTTT. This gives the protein CASSHPGQGAFSGELFF.